What follows are 24 T cell receptor beta chains derived from one specimen sequenced in a study of shared clonotypes between healthy human individuals. Produced via immunoSEQ multiplex PCR; TCRdb's table is partial and in-frame only. The table records about 2.3 million clones, around 92% of them present only once. Source material: naive CD4+ T cells from PBMCs. Subset meaning: CD45RA+ positively selected. These receptors came from a man aged 18 to 30 in good health. Some clones in this sample may be carry-over from other donors' samples.

The gene calls are TRBV6-4 and TRBJ1-1; TRBD1 is a possible D gene (5 bases). Germline CDR1 reads MRHNA; CDR2 reads SNTAGT. Trimming pared 6 bases from V and 4 bases from J, leaving 12 bases between. The CDR3 is 13 amino acids. CDR3 loop: CASSPQGGTEAFF. Here the CDR3 DNA reads TGTGCCAGCAGCCCCCAGGGAGGCACTGAAGCTTTCTTT.

The chain has TRBV7-3 and TRBJ1-2; TRBD1 aligns across 12 bases. Germline V gene lookup returns CDR1 SGHTA and CDR2 FQGTGA. After removal of 5 bases from V and 6 bases from J, the junction contained 4 bases not matched to a gene. The CDR3 has 14 amino acids. The CDR3 DNA is TGTGCCAGCAGCCAAGGGACAGGGGGCGATGGCTACACCTTC. It translates to CASSQGTGGDGYTF.

V gene TRBV6-6 combines with J gene TRBJ2-1, with D unclear. The length of the CDR3 is 12 residues. V was trimmed by 2 bases and J by 9 bases, leaving 8 bases between them. Germline CDR1 is MNHNY and CDR2 is SVGAGI (reference sequence). The CDR3 loop reads CASSYPPGEQFF. DNA for the CDR3: TGTGCCAGCAGTTACCCCCCCGGTGAGCAGTTCTTC.

This chain joins TRBV6-9 and TRBJ2-5, with 9 nucleotides matching TRBD2. CDR3 length: 15 amino acids. Per the germline V gene, CDR1 is MNHGY and CDR2 is SVAAGI. V lost 0 bases to trimming and J lost 7 bases; unmatched junction nucleotides: 6. The CDR3 sequence is CASSYSASGTGTQYF. The DNA of the CDR3 is TGTGCCAGCAGTTATTCGGCTAGCGGGACGGGGACCCAGTACTTC.

For this clone: Other nucleotide sequences in the sample specify the same CDR3. The rearrangement joins TRBV6-1 to TRBJ2-7; 9 nucleotides agree with TRBD1. Trimming cost V 3 bases and J 5 bases; bases outside gene matches: 2. Germline values: CDR1 MNHNS, CDR2 SASEGT. This CDR3 is built from 13 residues. The chain's CDR3 is CASSERTGDEQYF. The CDR3 region has the DNA TGTGCCAGCAGTGAGAGGACAGGGGACGAGCAGTACTTC.

The chain carries TRBV27 and TRBJ2-7, with D unresolved. The CDR3 loop spans 13 amino acids. Trimming left V 0 bases short and J 9 bases short, with 12 bases between. The germline V gene has CDR1 MNHEY and CDR2 SMNVEV (reference sequence). CDR3 region: CASSLSKGWGQYF. CDR3 DNA sequence: TGTGCCAGCAGTTTATCGAAAGGGTGGGGGCAGTACTTC.

This chain joins TRBV18 and TRBJ2-7; 8 positions agree with TRBD1. This CDR3 region has 14 residues. V lost 3 bases to trimming and J lost 3 bases; unmatched junction nucleotides: 4. Germline loops: CDR1 KGHSH, CDR2 LQKENI. As DNA, the CDR3 is TGTGCCAGCTCACCTGGACAGGGCTACTACGAGCAGTACTTC. Translated: CASSPGQGYYEQYF.

The V and J genes are TRBV28 and TRBJ1-6, with D possibly TRBD1 on 6 matching bases. Per germline, CDR1 MDHEN and CDR2 SYDVKM. Trimming pared 8 bases from V and 4 bases from J, leaving 18 bases between. The CDR3 is made up of 16 amino acids. Here the CDR3 DNA reads TGTGCCAGCCGAGGGACAACTAGTTCGTATAATTCACCCCTCCACTTT. It translates to CASRGTTSSYNSPLHF.

The genes are TRBV28 and TRBJ2-7; 9 positions agree with TRBD2. Unmatched junction bases numbered 15, after V lost 4 bases and J lost 5 bases. This CDR3 is 17 amino acids long. Germline loops: CDR1 MDHEN, CDR2 SYDVKM. CDR3 nucleotide sequence: TGTGCCAGCAGTTCCCGTTTGGGTAGCGGGAGTAACGACGAGCAGTACTTC. Encoded protein: CASSSRLGSGSNDEQYF.

The chain is built from TRBV9 and TRBJ1-1; 8 positions match TRBD1. V was pared by 4 bases and J by 4 bases, with 9 bases of the junction left unmatched. Germline assignment: CDR1 SGDLS and CDR2 YYNGEE. The CDR3 extends over 15 amino acids. The DNA for the CDR3 is TGTGCCAGCAGCATAACCGGACAGGGTGGCACTGAAGCTTTCTTT. Residues: CASSITGQGGTEAFF.

J is TRBJ2-7 and V is TRBV9; TRBD2 might be the D (6 bases). CDR1 is SGDLS, CDR2 YYNGEE, per germline. Between the trimmed V and J ends, which lost 5 bases and 3 bases, there was a span of 18 bases. The CDR3 contains 15 residues. The CDR3 bases are TGTGCCAGCAGTCGTATCGAGGGAGGCGGCTACGAGCAGTACTTC. Amino acid sequence: CASSRIEGGGYEQYF. Full variable domain (missing parts from reference TRBV9 and TRBJ2-7): DSGVTQTPKHLITATGQRVTLRCSPRSGDLSVYWYQQSLDQGLQFLIQYYNGEERAKGNILERFSAQQFPDLHSELNLSSLELGDSALYFCASSRIEGGGYEQYFGPGTRLTVT.

The V and J genes are TRBV7-2 and TRBJ2-5; the D is unclear. CDR3 length: 14 amino acids. V lost 1 base, J lost 4 bases, and 10 bases lay in between. Germline lookup yields CDR1 SGHTA and CDR2 FQGNSA. CDR3 protein: CASSLGLEIETQYF. DNA of the CDR3: TGTGCCAGCAGCTTAGGTCTCGAGATAGAGACCCAGTACTTC.

The V and J genes are TRBV9 and TRBJ2-7; 8 positions match TRBD2. Unmatched junction bases numbered 9, after V lost 4 bases and J lost 3 bases. Germline assignment: CDR1 SGDLS and CDR2 YYNGEE. This CDR3 region has 15 residues. The CDR3 is CASSPDSSGSYEQYF. The CDR3, as DNA: TGTGCCAGCAGCCCCGACTCCAGCGGGAGCTACGAGCAGTACTTC.

The chain links TRBV28 to TRBJ1-1; D gene unclear. CDR1 and CDR2 (germline): MDHEN, SYDVKM. Trimming cost V 2 bases and J 0 bases, with 10 bases left between them. CDR3 size: 15 residues. The CDR3 loop is CASSLAAAMNTEAFF. The CDR3 DNA follows: TGTGCCAGCAGTTTAGCGGCAGCCATGAACACTGAAGCTTTCTTT. Filled out from reference TRBV28 and TRBJ1-1, the complete variable domain reads DVKVTQSSRYLVKRTGEKVFLECVQDMDHENMFWYRQDPGLGLRLIYFSYDVKMKEKGDIPEGYSVSREKKERFSLILESASTNQTSMYLCASSLAAAMNTEAFFGQGTRLTVV.

The rearrangement uses TRBV4-1 and TRBJ2-7; TRBD2 matches at 7 bases. Germline V gene lookup returns CDR1 MGHRA and CDR2 YSYEKL. CDR3 length: 14 amino acids. Germline trimming cut 1 base from V and 5 bases from J; bases unmatched to any gene: 5. CDR3 nucleotide sequence: TGCGCCAGCAGCCAAGTCGGGAGGCGAGACGAGCAGTACTTC. Translating gives CASSQVGRRDEQYF.

The chain recombines TRBV28 with TRBJ2-7; tentatively, D is TRBD2 (6 bases). The germline CDR1 and CDR2 sequences are MDHEN and SYDVKM. The CDR3 runs to 13 residues. With 6 bases removed from V and 3 bases from J, the gap between germline ends came to 12 bases. CDR3 protein: CASSSAGGYEQYF. The CDR3 region has the DNA TGTGCCAGCAGCAGCGCCGGGGGCTACGAGCAGTACTTC.

This chain links TRBV7-9 with TRBJ2-4; 7 bases line up with TRBD2. V gave up 5 bases and J gave up 2 bases; unmatched junction bases: 18. The germline gives CDR1 SEHNR, CDR2 FQNEAQ (reference sequence). This CDR3 is built from 19 residues. The CDR3 region is CASSPMLAGEGKSKNIQYF. CDR3 bases: TGTGCCAGCAGCCCCATGTTGGCGGGAGAGGGGAAGTCCAAAAACATTCAGTACTTC.

This chain uses TRBV28 with TRBJ1-1, with TRBD1 as a possible D gene (5 bases). V lost 11 bases to trimming and J lost 4 bases, with 17 bases between them. The CDR3 sequence is 13 residues long. The germline V gene encodes CDR1 MDHEN and CDR2 SYDVKM. The CDR3 loop is CAAHGTRVTEAFF. In DNA form, the CDR3 reads TGTGCCGCACATGGGACGAGGGTCACTGAAGCTTTCTTT.

Only one count was recorded for this clone. V is TRBV25-1 and J is TRBJ1-3; D is unclear. The V end lost 5 bases, the J end lost 9 bases, and 17 bases lay between the germline ends. The CDR3 has 14 residues. Looked up from germline, CDR1 is MGHDK and CDR2 is SYGVNS. The CDR3 DNA reads as TGTGCCAGCAGTAAATCCGGTACCGTCCCCACCATATATTTT. Residues: CASSKSGTVPTIYF.

The chain links TRBV5-1 to TRBJ1-1, with a tentative D call TRBD1 (6 bases). The CDR3 covers 15 residues. V was trimmed by 4 bases and J by 0 bases, leaving 13 bases between them. Germline CDR1 is SGHRS and CDR2 is YFSETQ. The CDR3 region is CASSREQGMNTEAFF. CDR3 DNA: TGCGCCAGCAGCAGAGAACAGGGTATGAACACTGAAGCTTTCTTT.

The rearrangement joins TRBV13 to TRBJ2-3, with a possible D match to TRBD2 (6 bases). The V end was cut by 1 base, the J end by 3 bases, with 23 bases between. Germline lookup yields CDR1 PRHDT and CDR2 FYEKMQ (reference sequence). CDR3 size: 19 residues. The CDR3 spells CASSLDKPRVAVPTDTQYF. The CDR3 region has the DNA TGTGCCAGCAGCTTAGACAAACCCCGGGTAGCGGTGCCAACAGATACGCAGTATTTT.

J is TRBJ1-4 and V is TRBV12-2. TRBV12-2 is labeled a pseudogene. This CDR3 spans 16 amino acids. The CDR3 DNA reads TGTGCAAGTCGCACATGTCGGCAGGCCGGGGGGGAAAAACTGTTTTTT. Protein product: CASRTCRQAGGEKLFF.

The chain is built from TRBV11-3 and TRBJ2-7; no clear D. Trimming removed 3 bases from V and 3 bases from J, with 9 bases in between. Germline CDR1 SGHNT, CDR2 YENEEA. The CDR3 is 13 residues long. The CDR3 sequence: CASSFSRNYEQYF. CDR3 nucleotide sequence: TGTGCCAGCAGCTTCTCCAGAAACTACGAGCAGTACTTC.

The genes are TRBV5-4 and TRBJ2-2, with D possibly being TRBD2 (5 bases). There are 16 residues in the CDR3. The germline gives CDR1 SGHNT, CDR2 YYREEE (reference sequence). Trimming took off 7 bases at V and 0 bases at J, with 16 bases between the two ends. CDR3 bases: TGTGCCAGCCTTACAGAGGGCTCCTCGAACACCGGGGAGCTGTTTTTT. Amino acids: CASLTEGSSNTGELFF.